A single sample is the source of the 3 T cell receptor beta chains below, sequenced in a study of blood T cell repertoires in COVID-19. Sequencing was performed with immunoSEQ multiplex PCR; in TCRdb, only in-frame clones are kept and a portion is missing. The data hold roughly 100,000 clones, with around 88% observed a single time. What was sequenced was peripheral blood. Receptors originate from a human donor in a cohort sampled during active COVID-19.

V gene TRBV6-5 combines with J gene TRBJ2-7, with TRBD1 matching over 7 bases. Looked up from germline, CDR1 is MNHEY and CDR2 is SVGAGI. Trimming removed 0 bases from V and 5 bases from J; junction bases left unmatched: 7. The CDR3 has 15 amino acids. In nucleotides, the CDR3 is TGTGCCAGCAGTTACTCGAATAGGGGGCTGAACGAGCAGTACTTC. Translated: CASSYSNRGLNEQYF.

This clone was counted a few times. The chain combines TRBV5-4 with TRBJ1-6; 8 bases are shared with TRBD1. The CDR3 covers 15 residues. Losses at the gene ends were 1 base for V and 7 bases for J; bases not matched to a gene: 4. Germline CDR1 SGHNT, CDR2 YYREEE (reference sequence). The CDR3 protein is CASSLSNRGNSPLHF. CDR3 DNA: TGTGCCAGCAGCTTGTCCAACAGGGGGAATTCACCCCTCCACTTT.

This clone has a handful of counts. The chain combines TRBV4-3 with TRBJ2-1; D call uncertain. Germline CDR1 reads LGHNA; CDR2 reads YSLEER. Trimming shortened V by 3 bases and J by 0 bases, and 15 bases separated the two germline ends. This CDR3 has 17 residues. CDR3 DNA sequence: TGCGCCAGCAGCCACGGTGGAAGCGCCTTCTCCTACAATGAGCAGTTCTTC. It is translated as CASSHGGSAFSYNEQFF.